These 31 T cell receptor beta chains share one sample of origin, sequenced in a study of CXCR3-negative and CXCR3-positive naive CD8 T cells. Study conclusions and caveats: Higher TRB CDR3 hydrophobicity marked CXCR3-positive naive cells relative to CXCR3-negative naive cells.

The TRB cDNA libraries were prepared by 5' RACE with UMI labels. Following a re-call of the 5' RACE reads, TCRdb has one entry per CDR3 protein and lacks DNA. In all, the sample yields 84,000 or so distinct CDR3 sequences. No antigen is known for these receptors. The sample was naive CXCR3+ CD8+ T cells from blood. Sample subset: CD45RO-CCR7+CD27+CD95- naive CD8+ T cells expressing CXCR3 (TNR3+). The source of these receptors is a human donor in good health. Some clones in this sample may be carry-over from other donors' samples.

The chain carries TRBV6-5 and TRBJ2-1; the D call from TCRdb, TRBD2, cannot be confirmed without DNA. From germline, CDR1 is MNHEY and CDR2 SVGAGI. The CDR3 length is 17 residues. CDR3 sequence reads: CASSSASGGGEHNEQFF.

This chain links TRBV29-1 with TRBJ2-1; TCRdb's D call of TRBD1 is untestable without DNA. Germline lookup yields CDR1 SQVTM and CDR2 ANQGSEA. This CDR3 has 13 residues. CDR3 residues: CSSLTGMTNEQFF.

This sequence joins TRBV12-3 or TRBV12-4 and TRBJ2-1; with no DNA, the TCRdb D assignment of TRBD2 cannot be verified. The CDR3 runs to 14 residues. The CDR3 spells CASTPSGRAHEQFF.

This chain connects TRBV20-1 to TRBJ2-3; absent DNA, TCRdb's TRBD2 call cannot be checked. Germline V lookup: CDR1 DFQATT, CDR2 SNEGSKA (reference sequence). This CDR3 has 11 amino acids. The chain's CDR3 is CSARQGPKEYF.

J is TRBJ1-2 and V is TRBV27; the D call from TCRdb, TRBD1, cannot be confirmed without DNA. The germline CDR1 and CDR2 sequences are MNHEY and SMNVEV (reference sequence). The CDR3 totals 13 residues. CDR3 residues: CASSWGINYGYTF.

The V gene is TRBV28, the J gene TRBJ2-4; without DNA, the TCRdb call of TRBD1 cannot be checked. Germline CDR1 and CDR2: MDHEN and SYDVKM. This CDR3 has 15 amino acids. The CDR3 loop is CASTTGSDRVYIQYF.

The V gene is TRBV10-3, the J gene TRBJ2-7; TCRdb's D call, TRBD1, is unchecked because there is no DNA. This CDR3 contains 17 residues. CDR1 ENHRY and CDR2 SYGVKD come from the germline V gene. This chain's CDR3 is CAISESGDRSLSYEQYF.

This chain connects TRBV7-9 to TRBJ1-2. CDR1 is SEHNR and CDR2 is FQNEAQ in the germline V gene (reference sequence). The CDR3 sequence is 16 residues long. CDR3 loop: CASSLYRTETNYGYTF.

The rearrangement joins TRBV13 to TRBJ2-3; TCRdb lists TRBD2, though no DNA is available to test this call. Germline loops: CDR1 PRHDT, CDR2 FYEKMQ (reference sequence). There are 18 residues in the CDR3. This CDR3 is CASSLTFIAGGTTDTQYF.

The V gene is TRBV23-1, the J gene TRBJ2-6. TRBV23-1 is given ORF status, its function remaining uncertain. This CDR3 is built from 17 residues. The CDR3 region is CASSQLDRRSGANVLTF.

The chain combines TRBV21-1 with TRBJ2-1. TRBV21-1 is assigned pseudogene status. The CDR3 has 13 residues. The CDR3 protein is CASSSKEENEQFF.

This rearrangement joins TRBV6-6 to TRBJ2-3; TCRdb's D gene call, TRBD2, goes unchecked for lack of DNA. CDR1 MNHNY and CDR2 SVGAGI come from the germline V gene (reference sequence). The CDR3 sequence is 15 residues long. The CDR3 protein is CASSPLASSTDTQYF.

This chain uses TRBV29-1 with TRBJ1-2; TCRdb's D gene call, TRBD1, goes unchecked for lack of DNA. CDR1 and CDR2 (germline): SQVTM, ANQGSEA. This CDR3 contains 12 residues. The CDR3 region is CSVETGFNGYTF.

This chain joins TRBV20-1 and TRBJ2-1. This CDR3 has 15 amino acids. CDR1 and CDR2 (germline): DFQATT, SNEGSKA (reference sequence). The CDR3 reads CSARDRSSGNNEQFF.

This chain uses TRBV19 with TRBJ2-2. Germline V gene sequence: CDR1 LNHDA, CDR2 SQIVND (reference sequence). The length of the CDR3 is 13 residues. The CDR3 protein is CASSTHITGELFF.

This chain uses TRBV6-5 with TRBJ2-2; TCRdb names TRBD1, which stays unverified in the absence of DNA. The CDR3 spans 16 residues. Germline V gene sequence: CDR1 MNHEY, CDR2 SVGAGI. Here the CDR3 reads CASSPLLGGAAGELFF.

V usage is TRBV6-2 or TRBV6-3 and J usage is TRBJ2-7. The CDR3 sequence is 12 residues long. Germline V gene lookup returns CDR1 MNHEY and CDR2 SVGEGT. CDR3 protein: CASSYSSSEQYF.

The chain couples TRBV12-3 or TRBV12-4 to TRBJ2-5; TCRdb returns TRBD1, unconfirmable since there is no DNA. The CDR3 is 14 amino acids. The CDR3 protein is CASTDMGGTQEQYF.

V usage is TRBV5-1 and J usage is TRBJ1-2; TCRdb's assignment of TRBD1 cannot be checked, as there is no DNA. This CDR3 has 15 residues. Germline CDR1 reads SGHRS; CDR2 reads YFSETQ. The CDR3 sequence is CASSSRDRGGYGYTF.

The V call is TRBV15, the J call TRBJ1-1; the TCRdb D gene call, TRBD1, has no DNA to confirm it. The CDR3 consists of 15 residues. The germline V gene has CDR1 LNHNV and CDR2 YYDKDF (reference sequence). The CDR3 protein is CATSRDGGMNTEAFF.

V gene TRBV29-1 combines with J gene TRBJ1-1. Germline V gene sequence: CDR1 SQVTM, CDR2 ANQGSEA. The CDR3 covers 11 residues. CDR3: CSVEPNTEAFF.

The chain couples TRBV6-2 or TRBV6-3 to TRBJ2-5; TCRdb's D call of TRBD2 is untestable without DNA. The CDR3 sequence is 15 residues long. Germline V gene data show CDR1 as MNHEY and CDR2 as SVGEGT. CDR3 residues: CASSYPPSGGETQYF.

V gene TRBV10-3 combines with J gene TRBJ2-7; TCRdb returns TRBD1, unconfirmable since there is no DNA. There are 13 residues in the CDR3. Germline CDR1 ENHRY, CDR2 SYGVKD. This CDR3 reads CAISAYRGYEQYF.

The chain couples TRBV28 to TRBJ1-2; TCRdb calls TRBD1, which cannot be checked without DNA. The CDR3 runs to 14 residues. Germline values: CDR1 MDHEN, CDR2 SYDVKM. The CDR3 here is CASSPRGWGYGYTF.

The chain is built from TRBV19 and TRBJ2-1. This CDR3 has 15 residues. From germline, CDR1 is LNHDA and CDR2 SQIVND (reference sequence). This chain's CDR3 is CASSMFRVSYNEQFF.

J is TRBJ2-3 and V is TRBV12-3 or TRBV12-4. The CDR3 totals 14 residues. CDR3 protein: CASRTSEGTDTQYF.

The J gene is TRBJ2-1, the V gene TRBV12-3 or TRBV12-4; the D call from TCRdb, TRBD1, cannot be confirmed without DNA. There are 15 residues in the CDR3. CDR3 sequence: CASSPRGGGYNEQFF.

The chain combines TRBV12-3 or TRBV12-4 with TRBJ2-1; as DNA is missing, the TRBD2 call by TCRdb cannot be tested. The CDR3 extends over 14 amino acids. CDR3 loop: CASRGLAGYNEQFF.

The V gene is TRBV29-1, the J gene TRBJ1-5; TCRdb names TRBD1, which stays unverified in the absence of DNA. Germline V CDR1 and CDR2: SQVTM, ANQGSEA. The length of the CDR3 is 13 residues. CDR3 region: CSGRQGWGQPQHF.

V gene TRBV15 combines with J gene TRBJ1-4; as DNA is missing, the TRBD1 call by TCRdb cannot be tested. Germline assignment: CDR1 LNHNV and CDR2 YYDKDF (reference sequence). The CDR3 is made up of 17 amino acids. Here the CDR3 reads CATSRAHPRDVLEKLFF.

The chain links TRBV28 to TRBJ2-7; TCRdb picks TRBD1, but there is no DNA to check that call. The CDR3 contains 13 residues. Looked up from germline, CDR1 is MDHEN and CDR2 is SYDVKM. The CDR3 here is CASSLQGLGEQYF.